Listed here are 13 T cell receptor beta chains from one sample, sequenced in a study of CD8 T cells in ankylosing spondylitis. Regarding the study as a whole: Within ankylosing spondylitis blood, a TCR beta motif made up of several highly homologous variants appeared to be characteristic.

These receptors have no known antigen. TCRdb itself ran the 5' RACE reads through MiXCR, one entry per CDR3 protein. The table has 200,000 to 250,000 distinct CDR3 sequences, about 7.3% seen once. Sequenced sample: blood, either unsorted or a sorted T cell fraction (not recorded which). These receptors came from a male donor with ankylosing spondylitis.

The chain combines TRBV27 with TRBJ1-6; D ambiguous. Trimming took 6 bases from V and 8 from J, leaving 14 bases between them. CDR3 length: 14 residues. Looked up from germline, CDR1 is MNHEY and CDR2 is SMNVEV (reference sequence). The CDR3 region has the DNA TGTGCCAGCAGAGGACCGATCGACTATTCACCCCTCCACTTT. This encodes CASRGPIDYSPLHF.

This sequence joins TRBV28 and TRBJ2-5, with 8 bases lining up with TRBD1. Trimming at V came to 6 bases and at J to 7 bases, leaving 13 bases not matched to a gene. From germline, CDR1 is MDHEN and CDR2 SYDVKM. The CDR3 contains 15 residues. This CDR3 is CASRPDRGPLGTQYF. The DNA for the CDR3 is TGTGCCAGCAGACCCGACAGGGGCCCTTTGGGGACCCAGTACTTC.

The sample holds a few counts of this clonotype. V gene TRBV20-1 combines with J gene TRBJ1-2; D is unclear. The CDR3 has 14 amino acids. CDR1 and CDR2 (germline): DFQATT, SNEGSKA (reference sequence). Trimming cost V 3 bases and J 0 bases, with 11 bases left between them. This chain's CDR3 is CSARASYANYGYTF. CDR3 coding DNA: TGCAGTGCTAGGGCCAGCTACGCTAACTATGGCTACACCTTC.

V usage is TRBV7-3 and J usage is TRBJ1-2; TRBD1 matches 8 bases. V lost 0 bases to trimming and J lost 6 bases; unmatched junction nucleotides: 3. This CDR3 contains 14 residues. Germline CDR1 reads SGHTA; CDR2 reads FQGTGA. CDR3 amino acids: CASSLTPDRDGYTF. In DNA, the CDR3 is TGTGCCAGCAGCTTAACCCCGGACAGGGATGGCTACACCTTC. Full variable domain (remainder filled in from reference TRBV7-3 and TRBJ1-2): GAGVSQTPSNKVTEKGKYVELRCDPISGHTALYWYRQSLGQGPEFLIYFQGTGAADDSGLPNDRFFAVRPEGSVSTLKIQRTERGDSAVYLCASSLTPDRDGYTFGSGTRLTVV.

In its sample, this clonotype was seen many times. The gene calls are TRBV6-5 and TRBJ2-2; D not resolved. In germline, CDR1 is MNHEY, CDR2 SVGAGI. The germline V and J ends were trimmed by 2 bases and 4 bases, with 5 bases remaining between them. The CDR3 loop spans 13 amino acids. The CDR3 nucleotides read TGTGCCAGCAGTTACCGCACCACCGGGGAGCTGTTTTTT. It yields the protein CASSYRTTGELFF.

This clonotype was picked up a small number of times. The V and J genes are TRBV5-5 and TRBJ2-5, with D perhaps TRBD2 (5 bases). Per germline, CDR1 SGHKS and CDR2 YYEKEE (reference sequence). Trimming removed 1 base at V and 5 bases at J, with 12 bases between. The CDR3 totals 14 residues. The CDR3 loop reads CASSLRIATETQYF. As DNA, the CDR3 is TGTGCCAGCAGCTTGAGGATAGCGACTGAGACCCAGTACTTC.

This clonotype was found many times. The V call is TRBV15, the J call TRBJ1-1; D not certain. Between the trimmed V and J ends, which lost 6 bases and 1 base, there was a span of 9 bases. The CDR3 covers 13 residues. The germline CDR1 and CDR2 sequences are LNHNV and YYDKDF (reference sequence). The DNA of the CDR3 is TGTGCCACCAGGGAAGGGAGGAACACTGAAGCTTTCTTT. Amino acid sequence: CATREGRNTEAFF.

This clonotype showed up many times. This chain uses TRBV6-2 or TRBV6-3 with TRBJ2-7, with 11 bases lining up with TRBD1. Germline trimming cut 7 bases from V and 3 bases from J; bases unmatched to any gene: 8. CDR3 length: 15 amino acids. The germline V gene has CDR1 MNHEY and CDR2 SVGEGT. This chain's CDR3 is CASTTRDRGVYEQYF. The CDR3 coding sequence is TGTGCCAGCACCACCAGGGACAGGGGGGTCTACGAGCAGTACTTC.

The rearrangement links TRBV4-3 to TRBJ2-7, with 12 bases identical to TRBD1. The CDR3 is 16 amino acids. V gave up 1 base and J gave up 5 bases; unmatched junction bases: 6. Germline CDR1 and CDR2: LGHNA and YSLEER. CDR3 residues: CASSQGSGTGGDEQYF. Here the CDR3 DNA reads TGCGCCAGCAGCCAAGGCTCCGGGACAGGGGGCGACGAGCAGTACTTC.

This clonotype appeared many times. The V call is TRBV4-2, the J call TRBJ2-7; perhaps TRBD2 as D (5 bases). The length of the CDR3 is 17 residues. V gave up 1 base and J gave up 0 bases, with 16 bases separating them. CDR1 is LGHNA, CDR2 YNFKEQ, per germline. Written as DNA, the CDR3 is TGTGCCAGCAGCCAAGGGACCCTGCCTGGGAGCTCCTACGAGCAGTACTTC. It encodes CASSQGTLPGSSYEQYF.

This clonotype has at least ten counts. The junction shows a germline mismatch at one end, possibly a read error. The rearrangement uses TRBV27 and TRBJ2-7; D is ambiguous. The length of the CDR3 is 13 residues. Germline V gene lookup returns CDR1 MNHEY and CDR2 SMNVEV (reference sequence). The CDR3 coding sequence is TGTGCCAGCAGTTTATACCCCTCCAACGAGCAGTACTTC. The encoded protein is CASSLYPSNEQYF.

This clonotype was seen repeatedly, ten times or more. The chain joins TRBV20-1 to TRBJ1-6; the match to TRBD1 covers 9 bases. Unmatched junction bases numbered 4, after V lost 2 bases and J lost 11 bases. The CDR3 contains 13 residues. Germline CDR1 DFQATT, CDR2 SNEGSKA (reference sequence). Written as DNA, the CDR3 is TGCAGTGCTAGATACAGGGACAGGGCACCCCTCCACTTT. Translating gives CSARYRDRAPLHF.

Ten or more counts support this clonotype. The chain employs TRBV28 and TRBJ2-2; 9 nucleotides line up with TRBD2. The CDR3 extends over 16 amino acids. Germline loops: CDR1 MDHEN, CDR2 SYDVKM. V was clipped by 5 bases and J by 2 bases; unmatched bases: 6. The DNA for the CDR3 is TGTGCCAGCAGTCACCAGCGGGAGGCCAACACCGGGGAGCTGTTTTTT. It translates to CASSHQREANTGELFF.